This record looks at one T cell receptor (beta chain) sequence and its context. This sample was taken from a study of blood T cell repertoires in COVID-19. Study-level background: COVID-19 samples from acute and convalescent phases originated in the United States, Italy and Spain.

In the study's own analysis: From reference gene primer amplification, estimates of nucleated cell counts were derived. Repertoires were generated with immunoSEQ multiplex PCR, while TCRdb's copy carries only in-frame clones and drops some. V, J and clone size reflect that table, while D and trimming were determined from the DNA. In the table there are about 45,000 clones, around 89% of which are singletons. The sequence was collected from a human donor in a cohort sampled during active COVID-19. The sample consisted of peripheral blood.

CDR3 sequence (DNA): TGTGCCAGCAGCTCCGATCAGGCCTACAATGAGCAGTTCTTC. It is translated as CASSSDQAYNEQFF. This chain uses TRBV7-2 with TRBJ2-1; D remains ambiguous. From germline, CDR1 is SGHTA and CDR2 FQGNSA. Between the trimmed V and J ends, which lost 4 bases and 2 bases, there was a span of 9 bases. The CDR3 has 14 residues.